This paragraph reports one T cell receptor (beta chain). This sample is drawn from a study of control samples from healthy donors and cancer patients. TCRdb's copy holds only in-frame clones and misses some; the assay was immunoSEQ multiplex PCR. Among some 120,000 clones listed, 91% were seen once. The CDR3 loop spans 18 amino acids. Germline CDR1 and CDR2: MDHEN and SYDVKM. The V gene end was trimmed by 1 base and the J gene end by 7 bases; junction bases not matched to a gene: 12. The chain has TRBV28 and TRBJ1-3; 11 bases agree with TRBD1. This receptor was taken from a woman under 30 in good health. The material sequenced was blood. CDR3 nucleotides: TGTGCCAGCAGTTTATATAAGCCGATAGGGGACAGGGGGAACACCATATATTTT. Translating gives CASSLYKPIGDRGNTIYF.